Below, one T cell receptor beta chain is given with its context. The data belong to a study of blood T cell repertoires in COVID-19. Overall study: There were acute and convalescent COVID-19 samples, and they came from the United States, Italy and Spain. The analysed material was cDNA or gDNA that came from T cells, B-cell-depleted T cells, or PBMCs.

Authors' processing steps: Reference gene primer amplification in the assay estimated nucleated cell counts. TCRdb's copy holds only in-frame clones and misses some; the assay was immunoSEQ multiplex PCR. V and J calls and clone size follow that table, whereas D and trimming were derived from the DNA. The sample consists of under 20,000 clones, around nine tenths of them appearing once. The CDR3 sequence is 15 residues long. Trimming took 0 bases from V and 4 from J, leaving 12 bases between them. Germline CDR1 is LGHNA and CDR2 is YNFKEQ. Sequencing was carried out using peripheral blood. The gene calls are TRBV4-2 and TRBJ1-2, with D hard to call. The TCR sequence derives from a human donor in a cohort sampled during active COVID-19. The CDR3: CASSQEVESRYGYTF. The CDR3 coding sequence is TGTGCCAGCAGCCAAGAGGTAGAGAGCCGCTATGGCTACACCTTC.